This T cell receptor beta chain was sequenced in a study of CXCR3-negative and CXCR3-positive naive CD8 T cells. As concerns this clonotype: Its target is not known.

General study findings and limits: CXCR3-positive naive cells had TRB CDR3s that were more hydrophobic than CXCR3-negative naive cells had.

CDR1 SGHRS and CDR2 YFSETQ come from the germline V gene. The CDR3 is 15 amino acids. The study made its TRB cDNA libraries by 5' RACE, adding UMI labels. Reprocessing the 5' RACE reads, TCRdb reports a single entry for every CDR3 protein and omits DNA. The sample table includes about 130,000 distinct CDR3 sequences. CD45RO-CCR7+CD27+CD95- expression identified naive CD8+ T cells. This receptor was obtained from a human donor in good health. Some clones in this sample may be carry-over from other donors' samples. This chain uses TRBV5-1 with TRBJ2-7; TCRdb's assignment of TRBD1 cannot be checked, as there is no DNA. The sequencing sample was made of naive CXCR3- CD8+ T cells from blood. Subset denoted: CD45RO-CCR7+CD27+CD95- naive CD8+ T cells lacking CXCR3 (TNR3-). CDR3 amino acids: CASRYDRVRTYEQYF. Full variable domain (rest looked up from reference TRBV5-1 and TRBJ2-7): KAGVTQTPRYLIKTRGQQVTLSCSPISGHRSVSWYQQTPGQGLQFLFEYFSETQRNKGNFPGRFSGRQFSNSRSEMNVSTLELGDSALYLCASRYDRVRTYEQYFGPGTRLTVT.